The T cell receptor beta chain described here comes from a study of shared clonotypes between healthy human individuals. Findings and limits, study-wide: Estimated clonotype richness was generally higher in naive than memory subsets.

The CDR3 runs to 11 residues. The germline V gene encodes CDR1 MNHEY and CDR2 SVGAGI. V was cut by 6 bases and J by 8 bases, with 10 bases left in between. About this clone itself: The antigen remains unidentified. Other DNA sequences within the sample encode an identical CDR3.

Across several immunoSEQ plates, the genomic DNA of each subset was split evenly. Measured with immunoSEQ multiplex PCR; TCRdb has only the in-frame clones, and not every one. In the table there are approximately 2.5 million clones, 85% to 95% of which are singletons. The V call is TRBV6-5, the J call TRBJ1-1; D may be TRBD1 (5 bases). The material sequenced was naive CD4+ T cells sorted from blood. Documented subset: CD45RA+ positively selected. This receptor was taken from a man aged 18 to 30 in good health. The CDR3 bases are TGTGCCAGCAGGACCGGGACGGAAGCTTTCTTT. Translated: CASRTGTEAFF.